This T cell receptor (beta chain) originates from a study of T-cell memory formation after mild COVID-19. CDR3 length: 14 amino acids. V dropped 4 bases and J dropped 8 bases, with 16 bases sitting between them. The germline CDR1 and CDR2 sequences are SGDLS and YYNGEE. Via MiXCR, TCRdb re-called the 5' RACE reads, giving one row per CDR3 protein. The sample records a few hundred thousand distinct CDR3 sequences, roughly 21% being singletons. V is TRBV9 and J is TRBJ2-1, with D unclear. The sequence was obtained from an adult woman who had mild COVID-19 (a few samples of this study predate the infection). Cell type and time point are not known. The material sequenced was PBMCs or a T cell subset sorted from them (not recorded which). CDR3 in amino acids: CASSPDGFMDEQFF. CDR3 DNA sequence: TGTGCCAGCAGCCCAGATGGGTTTATGGATGAGCAGTTCTTC.